This TCR beta chain appears in the sequencing data of a study of monozygotic twins with inflammatory bowel disease. TCRdb reprocessed the 5' RACE reads and keeps a single row for each CDR3 protein, giving no DNA. The ten most abundant clones cover 2.5% to 3% of a sample with approximately 380,000 distinct CDR3 sequences. CDR3 length equals 16 residues. CDR1 is LNHDA and CDR2 is SQIVND in the germline V gene (reference sequence). The sequenced material came from blood. This receptor was obtained from a human donor with ulcerative colitis or Crohn's disease, or a healthy co-twin of an affected twin (not recorded which). The chain recombines TRBV19 with TRBJ2-1; TCRdb reports TRBD2, a call that lacks DNA to check it against. This CDR3 reads CASSILAGGIYNEQFF.